These 3 T cell receptor beta chains were all obtained from the same sample, sequenced in a study of OX40 agonist ivuxolimab in advanced cancers. The protocol was immunoSEQ multiplex PCR, while the TCRdb copy is restricted to in-frame clones and leaves out a portion. Of under 95,000 clones in the sample, 86% were seen once. The sample was CD4+ or CD8+ T cells sorted from blood, taken in a trial of the OX40 agonist ivuxolimab. The receptors originated from an adult with an advanced solid tumor such as melanoma, head and neck, liver or kidney cancer.

The rearrangement links TRBV7-9 to TRBJ2-7, with a tentative D call TRBD2 (5 bases). V lost 5 bases, J lost 5 bases, and 13 bases lay in between. The CDR3 runs to 13 residues. Germline V gene lookup returns CDR1 SEHNR and CDR2 FQNEAQ (reference sequence). The CDR3 spells CASSPGTRNEQYF. The CDR3 nucleotides read TGTGCCAGCAGCCCGGGAACTAGAAACGAGCAGTACTTC.

The CDR3 DNA sequence: TGTGCCAGCTCCCCCGGGTCGGGGGAAAAACTGTTTTTT. Amino acids: CASSPGSGEKLFF. The chain is built from TRBV18 and TRBJ1-4; D is unresolved. The CDR3 totals 13 residues. Trimming took 6 bases from V and 8 from J, leaving 13 bases between them. Germline CDR1 is KGHSH and CDR2 is LQKENI.

The genes are TRBV4-2 and TRBJ1-5; the D gene is possibly TRBD1 (6 bases). The CDR3 covers 14 residues. The germline CDR1 and CDR2 sequences are LGHNA and YNFKEQ. Trimming removed 3 bases from V and 9 bases from J, with 15 bases in between. CDR3 residues: CASSQGGGGWPQHF. CDR3 sequence (DNA): TGTGCCAGCAGCCAGGGGGGCGGGGGGTGGCCCCAGCATTTT.